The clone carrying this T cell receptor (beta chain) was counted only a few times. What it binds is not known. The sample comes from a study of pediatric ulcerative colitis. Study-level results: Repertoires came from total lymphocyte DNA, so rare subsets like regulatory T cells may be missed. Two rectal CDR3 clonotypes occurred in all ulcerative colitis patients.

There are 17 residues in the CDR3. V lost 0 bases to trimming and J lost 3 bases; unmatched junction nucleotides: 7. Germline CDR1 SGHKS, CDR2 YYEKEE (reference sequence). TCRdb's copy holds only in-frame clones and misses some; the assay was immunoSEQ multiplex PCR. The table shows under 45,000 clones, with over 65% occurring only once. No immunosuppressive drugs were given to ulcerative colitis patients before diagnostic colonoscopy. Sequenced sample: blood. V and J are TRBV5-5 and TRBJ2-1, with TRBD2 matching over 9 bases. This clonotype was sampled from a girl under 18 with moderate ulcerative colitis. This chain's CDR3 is CASSLATSGPIYNEQFF. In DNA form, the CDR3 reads TGTGCCAGCAGCTTGGCGACTAGCGGACCCATCTACAATGAGCAGTTCTTC.